What follows are 32 T cell receptor beta chains derived from one specimen sequenced in a study of cytomegalovirus exposure and HLA in healthy donors. Both 60 Vbeta primers and 13 Jbeta primers went into the PCR. Profiling relied on immunoSEQ multiplex PCR, and the TCRdb table lists in-frame clones only, not all of them. Its table lists 60,000 to 65,000 clones. Sequenced sample: PBMCs. These receptors were collected from a woman aged 18 to 35 in good health and CMV-seronegative.

V usage is TRBV5-1 and J usage is TRBJ1-1; possibly TRBD1 for D (6 bases). CDR1 is SGHRS, CDR2 YFSETQ, per germline. The V end was cut by 1 base, the J end by 5 bases, with 12 bases between. The CDR3 spans 14 residues. CDR3 protein: CASSLQGYGTEAFF. The DNA for the CDR3 is TGCGCCAGCAGCTTGCAGGGGTATGGGACTGAAGCTTTCTTT.

This sequence joins TRBV7-9 and TRBJ2-7, with a possible D match to TRBD2 (5 bases). Trimming took 0 bases from V and 3 from J, leaving 9 bases between them. Germline CDR1 and CDR2: SEHNR and FQNEAQ (reference sequence). This CDR3 spans 14 amino acids. The CDR3 protein is CASSLAGVGYEQYF. The CDR3 nucleotides are TGTGCCAGCAGCTTAGCCGGGGTGGGCTACGAGCAGTACTTC. Drawing the rest from reference TRBV7-9 and TRBJ2-7, the complete variable domain is DTGVSQNPRHKITKRGQNVTFRCDPISEHNRLYWYRQTLGQGPEFLTYFQNEAQLEKSRLLSDRFSAERPKGSFSTLEIQRTEQGDSAMYLCASSLAGVGYEQYFGPGTRLTVT.

The rearrangement links TRBV5-5 to TRBJ2-2, with D perhaps TRBD1 (6 bases). The CDR3 runs to 16 residues. V lost 2 bases, J lost 1 base, and 12 bases lay in between. Germline V gene lookup returns CDR1 SGHKS and CDR2 YYEKEE (reference sequence). DNA of the CDR3: TGTGCCAGCAGCTTCGTTCCAGGGGTGAACACCGGGGAGCTGTTTTTT. Protein: CASSFVPGVNTGELFF. The full variable domain, with the rest looked up from reference TRBV5-5 and TRBJ2-2, is DAGVTQSPTHLIKTRGQQVTLRCSPISGHKSVSWYQQVLGQGPQFIFQYYEKEERGRGNFPDRFSARQFPNYSSELNVNALLLGDSALYLCASSFVPGVNTGELFFGEGSRLTVL.

The chain combines TRBV5-1 with TRBJ2-7, with 9 bases fitting TRBD1. The ends lost 1 base at V and 5 bases at J; junction bases unmatched: 16. The CDR3 extends over 18 amino acids. Germline V gives CDR1 SGHRS, CDR2 YFSETQ. CDR3 bases: TGCGCCAGCAGCTTGCCCAGTTGGCAGGGACAGGGACACCACGAGCAGTACTTC. Residues: CASSLPSWQGQGHHEQYF.

The genes are TRBV30 and TRBJ2-7, with a tentative D call TRBD2 (5 bases). V gave up 5 bases and J gave up 9 bases, with 23 bases separating them. The CDR3 is 14 amino acids. CDR1 GTSNPN and CDR2 SVGIG come from the germline V gene (reference sequence). The CDR3 here is CAWSRGSAPRAQYF. In DNA, the CDR3 is TGTGCCTGGTCCCGCGGGTCGGCCCCTCGCGCGCAGTACTTC.

The gene calls are TRBV28 and TRBJ1-2; TRBD1 matches at 8 bases. J gave up 3 bases and V 5 bases, and 2 bases lay outside the gene matches. CDR1 and CDR2 from the germline V gene are MDHEN and SYDVKM. This CDR3 is 13 amino acids long. The CDR3, as DNA: TGTGCCAGCAGTAGGACAGGGTACTATGGCTACACCTTC. Translated: CASSRTGYYGYTF.

The chain uses TRBV11-3 and TRBJ1-1; D uncertain. Germline loops: CDR1 SGHNT, CDR2 YENEEA. The CDR3 has 16 residues. Between the trimmed V and J ends, which lost 5 bases and 1 base, there was a span of 17 bases. The CDR3 protein is CASSPRGFSGNTEAFF. The CDR3 nucleotides are TGTGCCAGCAGCCCCCGCGGGTTTTCGGGGAACACTGAAGCTTTCTTT.

This chain connects TRBV5-1 to TRBJ2-7; a possible D gene is TRBD2 (5 bases). The CDR3 spans 15 residues. The V end was cut by 0 bases, the J end by 0 bases, with 10 bases between. Germline V gene lookup returns CDR1 SGHRS and CDR2 YFSETQ. CDR3 in DNA: TGCGCCAGCAGCTTGGAAGCGGAGAGCTCCTACGAGCAGTACTTC. It translates to CASSLEAESSYEQYF.

The chain couples TRBV4-2 to TRBJ2-1, with TRBD2 identical over 8 bases. The CDR3 is 16 amino acids. J gave up 4 bases and V 1 base, and 6 bases lay outside the gene matches. The germline gives CDR1 LGHNA, CDR2 YNFKEQ. The CDR3 DNA sequence: TGTGCCAGCAGCCAAGTAAGCGGGGGAAATTACAATGAGCAGTTCTTC. Amino acid sequence: CASSQVSGGNYNEQFF.

The chain combines TRBV7-3 with TRBJ1-6, with D possibly matching TRBD1 (5 bases). Trimming shortened V by 6 bases and J by 9 bases, and 9 bases separated the two germline ends. The germline CDR1 and CDR2 sequences are SGHTA and FQGTGA. The CDR3 extends over 12 amino acids. Here the CDR3 reads CASSTGGSPLHF. The DNA for the CDR3 is TGTGCCAGCAGTACGGGGGGTTCACCCCTCCACTTT. Looking up the rest from reference TRBV7-3 and TRBJ1-6 gives the full variable domain: GAGVSQTPSNKVTEKGKYVELRCDPISGHTALYWYRQSLGQGPEFLIYFQGTGAADDSGLPNDRFFAVRPEGSVSTLKIQRTERGDSAVYLCASSTGGSPLHFGNGTRLTVT.

The chain has TRBV2 and TRBJ2-3; D possibly corresponds to TRBD2 (5 bases). CDR1 is SNHLY, CDR2 FYNNEI, per germline. CDR3 length: 14 residues. V lost 7 bases and J 0 bases, leaving 11 bases between the germline ends. The CDR3 reads CASNLADSTDTQYF. DNA of the CDR3: TGTGCCAGCAATCTAGCTGACAGCACAGATACGCAGTATTTT.

The rearrangement joins TRBV2 to TRBJ1-5; D is possibly TRBD1 (6 bases). Looked up from germline, CDR1 is SNHLY and CDR2 is FYNNEI. This CDR3 contains 16 residues. V lost 10 bases and J lost 3, with 22 bases in between. CDR3 in amino acids: CATQDSRLRTNQPQHF. The CDR3, as DNA: TGTGCCACCCAGGACAGCCGACTCCGAACCAATCAGCCCCAGCATTTT.

V gene TRBV6-1 combines with J gene TRBJ1-5; D is possibly TRBD1 (5 bases). The CDR3 spans 14 residues. Germline CDR1 reads MNHNS; CDR2 reads SASEGT. V gave up 4 bases and J gave up 4 bases, with 11 bases separating them. The CDR3 protein is CASSGTEGNQPQHF. In DNA, the CDR3 is TGTGCCAGCAGTGGAACGGAGGGGAATCAGCCCCAGCATTTT.

The rearrangement links TRBV11-3 to TRBJ2-5, with TRBD2 as a possible D gene (6 bases). Germline-derived CDR1 and CDR2 are SGHNT and YENEEA. V was cut by 2 bases and J by 3 bases, with 10 bases left in between. CDR3 size: 14 residues. The CDR3 here is CASSLLGLKETQYF. The CDR3, as DNA: TGTGCCAGCAGCTTATTGGGACTTAAAGAGACCCAGTACTTC. Supplemented by reference TRBV11-3 and TRBJ2-5, the full variable domain reads EAGVVQSPRYKIIEKKQPVAFWCNPISGHNTLYWYLQNLGQGPELLIRYENEEAVDDSQLPKDRFSAERLKGVDSTLKIQPAELGDSAVYLCASSLLGLKETQYFGPGTRLLVL.

This chain uses TRBV5-1 with TRBJ1-5; no definite D call. Germline CDR1 SGHRS, CDR2 YFSETQ. Trimming took off 2 bases at V and 0 bases at J, with 6 bases between the two ends. The CDR3 length is 14 residues. CDR3 amino acids: CASSFGDSNQPQHF. The CDR3 nucleotides are TGCGCCAGCAGCTTCGGAGATAGCAATCAGCCCCAGCATTTT.

The V and J genes are TRBV30 and TRBJ2-5; TRBD2 matches 13 bases. The J segment lost 6 bases and the V segment lost 3 bases, leaving 10 bases of the junction unmatched. This CDR3 comprises 16 residues. Germline values: CDR1 GTSNPN, CDR2 SVGIG (reference sequence). CDR3 sequence: CAWSLLRTSGRKTQYF. CDR3 DNA sequence: TGTGCCTGGAGCCTCCTGAGGACTAGCGGGAGAAAGACCCAGTACTTC. Together with reference TRBV30 and TRBJ2-5, the CDR3 gives the full variable domain: SQTIHQWPATLVQPVGSPLSLECTVEGTSNPNLYWYRQAAGRGLQLLFYSVGIGQISSEVPQNLSASRPQDRQFILSSKKLLLSDSGFYLCAWSLLRTSGRKTQYFGPGTRLLVL.

This sequence joins TRBV6-5 and TRBJ1-1; D is uncertain. The germline V gene encodes CDR1 MNHEY and CDR2 SVGAGI. The CDR3 length is 13 residues. Deletions cut 2 bases from V and 5 bases from J, with 9 bases between. The chain's CDR3 is CASSYQVRTEAFF. DNA for the CDR3: TGTGCCAGCAGTTACCAGGTTCGAACTGAAGCTTTCTTT.

V and J are TRBV6-5 and TRBJ2-7, with 8 bases fitting TRBD1. Germline V gene lookup returns CDR1 MNHEY and CDR2 SVGAGI. J gave up 4 bases and V 3 bases, and 2 bases lay outside the gene matches. There are 13 residues in the CDR3. CDR3 in amino acids: CASSYTGGYEQYF. CDR3 coding DNA: TGTGCCAGCAGTTATACAGGGGGGTACGAGCAGTACTTC.

The CDR3 DNA is TGCGCCAGCAGCCCGGGACAGAACGTCCATGAGCAGTTCTTC. Translating it yields CASSPGQNVHEQFF. J is TRBJ2-1 and V is TRBV5-1; the match to TRBD1 covers 7 bases. Unmatched junction bases numbered 9, after V lost 4 bases and J lost 8 bases. Germline V lookup: CDR1 SGHRS, CDR2 YFSETQ. The CDR3 is 14 residues long.

The DNA for the CDR3 is TGCAGCGTTGAAGCGGTGAGCTCCTACAATGAGCAGTTCTTC. Protein product: CSVEAVSSYNEQFF. This chain uses TRBV29-1 with TRBJ2-1; D is unresolved. With 1 base removed from V and 0 bases from J, the gap between germline ends came to 7 bases. This CDR3 is built from 14 residues. The germline V gene encodes CDR1 SQVTM and CDR2 ANQGSEA.

The rearrangement links TRBV19 to TRBJ1-1; no definite D call. V lost 6 bases, J lost 1 base, and 21 bases lay in between. The CDR3 has 17 residues. Germline CDR1 is LNHDA and CDR2 is SQIVND (reference sequence). CDR3: CASSNLGPLGENTEAFF. For the CDR3, the DNA is TGTGCCAGTAGCAACCTCGGACCCCTCGGGGAGAACACTGAAGCTTTCTTT.

The V call is TRBV14, the J call TRBJ1-1; 7 bases match TRBD1. Germline V gives CDR1 SGHDN, CDR2 FVKESK. The CDR3 runs 16 residues. J gave up 9 bases and V 0 bases, and 13 bases lay outside the gene matches. CDR3 protein: CASSQDNRVGTAKAFF. The CDR3 region has the DNA TGTGCCAGCAGCCAAGATAATCGTGTCGGGACAGCGAAAGCTTTCTTT.

The chain is built from TRBV18 and TRBJ2-7; D not certain. This CDR3 has 13 residues. The germline V and J ends were trimmed by 4 bases and 2 bases, with 9 bases remaining between them. Germline V CDR1 and CDR2: KGHSH, LQKENI. The DNA of the CDR3 is TGTGCCAGCTCACTTACAGAGACCTACGAGCAGTACTTC. Its protein is CASSLTETYEQYF.

The gene calls are TRBV18 and TRBJ1-2; possibly TRBD1 for D (5 bases). V was cut by 3 bases and J by 5 bases, with 13 bases left in between. Germline CDR1 and CDR2: KGHSH and LQKENI. The length of the CDR3 is 14 residues. CDR3 sequence: CASSPQTQGYGYTF. The CDR3 bases are TGTGCCAGCTCACCTCAAACCCAGGGTTATGGCTACACCTTC. The whole variable domain, remainder taken from reference TRBV18 and TRBJ1-2, is NAGVMQNPRHLVRRRGQEARLRCSPMKGHSHVYWYRQLPEEGLKFMVYLQKENIIDESGMPKERFSAEFPKEGPSILRIQQVVRGDSAAYFCASSPQTQGYGYTFGSGTRLTVV.

The chain recombines TRBV2 with TRBJ2-3; 12 positions agree with TRBD2. Germline V gene data show CDR1 as SNHLY and CDR2 as FYNNEI. V was clipped by 5 bases and J by 4 bases; unmatched bases: 10. The CDR3 runs to 17 residues. This chain's CDR3 is CASSKFRLAGEADTQYF. In DNA form, the CDR3 reads TGTGCCAGCAGTAAATTTCGACTAGCGGGAGAGGCAGATACGCAGTATTTT. Full variable domain (outside the CDR3, taken from reference TRBV2 and TRBJ2-3): EPEVTQTPSHQVTQMGQEVILRCVPISNHLYFYWYRQILGQKVEFLVSFYNNEISEKSEIFDDQFSVERPDGSNFTLKIRSTKLEDSAMYFCASSKFRLAGEADTQYFGPGTRLTVL.

CDR3 in DNA: TGTGCCAGCAGTCAAACAGGGTATGGCTACGAGCAGTACTTC. Translation: CASSQTGYGYEQYF. The chain is built from TRBV6-5 and TRBJ2-7; D may be TRBD1 (6 bases). V was pared by 5 bases and J by 3 bases, with 14 bases between. Germline V lookup: CDR1 MNHEY, CDR2 SVGAGI. The CDR3 runs to 14 residues.

The V call is TRBV6-5, the J call TRBJ1-1; TRBD1 aligns across 7 bases. The CDR3 has 14 amino acids. Looked up from germline, CDR1 is MNHEY and CDR2 is SVGAGI. The junction had 3 bases not matched to a gene; V was cut back by 2 bases and J by 3 bases. The CDR3 here is CASSYDRADTEAFF. The DNA of the CDR3 is TGTGCCAGCAGTTACGACAGGGCGGACACTGAAGCTTTCTTT.

J is TRBJ2-7 and V is TRBV4-2; a possible D gene is TRBD1 (5 bases). The CDR3 has 14 amino acids. CDR1 LGHNA and CDR2 YNFKEQ come from the germline V gene. Trimming removed 1 base at V and 2 bases at J, with 9 bases between. The CDR3 protein is CASSQGAGPYEQYF. As DNA, the CDR3 is TGTGCCAGCAGCCAAGGGGCAGGGCCCTACGAGCAGTACTTC.

The chain joins TRBV5-1 to TRBJ2-1, with TRBD1 matching 9 bases. The V gene's germline CDR1 is SGHRS and CDR2 YFSETQ. The CDR3 covers 15 residues. The junction had 6 bases not matched to a gene; V was cut back by 4 bases and J by 4 bases. The CDR3 DNA reads TGCGCCAGCAGCGGGGGACAGGGTATATACAATGAGCAGTTCTTC. Translating gives CASSGGQGIYNEQFF.

V gene TRBV25-1 combines with J gene TRBJ2-3; 7 bases are shared with TRBD2. Trimming removed 3 bases from V and 3 bases from J; junction bases left unmatched: 12. The CDR3 spans 17 residues. Germline V gene sequence: CDR1 MGHDK, CDR2 SYGVNS. The CDR3 sequence: CASSDPTAGVGTDTQYF. CDR3 coding DNA: TGTGCCAGCAGTGACCCCACTGCGGGAGTGGGAACAGATACGCAGTATTTT.

Judged by frequency, this clone is medium-sized (0.01 to 0.1%). This chain uses TRBV6-1 with TRBJ2-1, with 13 bases aligning to TRBD2. Germline-derived CDR1 and CDR2 are MNHNS and SASEGT. This CDR3 comprises 15 residues. V was pared by 6 bases and J by 6 bases, with 5 bases of the junction left unmatched. In DNA, the CDR3 is TGTGCCAGCAGCAAAACTAGCGGGGGGGCCAATGAGCAGTTCTTC. As protein: CASSKTSGGANEQFF.

The DNA for the CDR3 is TGTGCCAGCACCCCCCGGGGAAGAGGCAATCAGCCCCAGCATTTT. This translates into CASTPRGRGNQPQHF. The chain joins TRBV28 to TRBJ1-5; unclear D gene. This CDR3 spans 15 amino acids. V was pared by 7 bases and J by 2 bases, with 15 bases between. Germline V gene data show CDR1 as MDHEN and CDR2 as SYDVKM.